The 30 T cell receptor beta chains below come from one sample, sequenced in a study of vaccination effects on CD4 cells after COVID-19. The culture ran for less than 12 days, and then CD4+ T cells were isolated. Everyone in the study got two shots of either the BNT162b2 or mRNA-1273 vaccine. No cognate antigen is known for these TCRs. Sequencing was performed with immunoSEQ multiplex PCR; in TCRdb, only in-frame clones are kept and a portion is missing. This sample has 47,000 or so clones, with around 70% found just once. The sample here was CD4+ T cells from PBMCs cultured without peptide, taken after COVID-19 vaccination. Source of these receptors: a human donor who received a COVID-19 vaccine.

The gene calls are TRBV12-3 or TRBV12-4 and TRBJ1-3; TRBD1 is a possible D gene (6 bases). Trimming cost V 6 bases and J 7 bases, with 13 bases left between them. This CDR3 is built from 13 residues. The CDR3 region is CASSPDRLNTIYF. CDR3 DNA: TGTGCCAGCAGCCCTGACAGGCTCAACACCATATATTTT.

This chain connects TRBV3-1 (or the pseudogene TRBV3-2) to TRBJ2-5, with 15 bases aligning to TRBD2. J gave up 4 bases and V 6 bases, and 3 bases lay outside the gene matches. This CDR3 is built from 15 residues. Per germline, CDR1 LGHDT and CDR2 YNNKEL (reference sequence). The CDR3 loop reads CASSRGLAGGETQYF. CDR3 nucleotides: TGTGCCAGCAGTCGGGGACTAGCGGGAGGAGAGACCCAGTACTTC.

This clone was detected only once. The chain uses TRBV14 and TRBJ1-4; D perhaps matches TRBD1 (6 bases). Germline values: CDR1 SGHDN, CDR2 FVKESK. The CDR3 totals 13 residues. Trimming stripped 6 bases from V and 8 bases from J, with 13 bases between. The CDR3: CASRGAFEEKLFF. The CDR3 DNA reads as TGTGCCAGCAGGGGGGCTTTTGAGGAAAAACTGTTTTTT.

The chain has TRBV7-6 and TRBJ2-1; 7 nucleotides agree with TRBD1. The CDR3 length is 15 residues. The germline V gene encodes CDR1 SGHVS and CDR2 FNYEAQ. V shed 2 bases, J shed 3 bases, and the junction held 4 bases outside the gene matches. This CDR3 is CASSLSWTGYNEQFF. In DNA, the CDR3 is TGTGCCAGCAGCTTATCCTGGACAGGCTACAATGAGCAGTTCTTC.

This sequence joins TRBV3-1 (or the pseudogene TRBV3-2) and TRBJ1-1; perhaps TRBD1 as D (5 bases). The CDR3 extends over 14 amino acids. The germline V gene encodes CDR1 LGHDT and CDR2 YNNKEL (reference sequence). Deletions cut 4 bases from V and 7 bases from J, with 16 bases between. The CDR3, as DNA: TGTGCCAGCAGCCCCCGGGACGATTCCCTTGAAGCTTTCTTT. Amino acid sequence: CASSPRDDSLEAFF.

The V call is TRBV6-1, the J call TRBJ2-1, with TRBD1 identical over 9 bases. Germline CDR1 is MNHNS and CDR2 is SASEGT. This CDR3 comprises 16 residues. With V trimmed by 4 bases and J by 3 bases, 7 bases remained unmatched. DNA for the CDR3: TGTGCCAGCAGTGGGGGACAGGGAAGGGGCTACAATGAGCAGTTCTTC. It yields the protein CASSGGQGRGYNEQFF.

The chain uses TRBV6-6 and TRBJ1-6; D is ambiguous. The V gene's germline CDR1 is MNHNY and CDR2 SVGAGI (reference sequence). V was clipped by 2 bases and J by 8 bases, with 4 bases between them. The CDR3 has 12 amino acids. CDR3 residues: CASSYGDSPLHF. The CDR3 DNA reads TGTGCCAGCAGTTACGGGGATTCACCCCTCCACTTT.

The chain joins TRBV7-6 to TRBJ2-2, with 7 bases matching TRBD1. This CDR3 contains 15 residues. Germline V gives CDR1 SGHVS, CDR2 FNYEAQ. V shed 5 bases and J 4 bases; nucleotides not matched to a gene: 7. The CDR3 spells CASSPGTVFTGELFF. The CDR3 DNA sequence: TGTGCCAGCAGCCCCGGGACAGTTTTCACCGGGGAGCTGTTTTTT. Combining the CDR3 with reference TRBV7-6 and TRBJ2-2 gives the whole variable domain GAGVSQSPRYKVTKRGQDVALRCDPISGHVSLYWYRQALGQGPEFLTYFNYEAQQDKSGLPNDRFSAERPEGSISTLTIQRTEQRDSAMYRCASSPGTVFTGELFFGEGSRLTVL.

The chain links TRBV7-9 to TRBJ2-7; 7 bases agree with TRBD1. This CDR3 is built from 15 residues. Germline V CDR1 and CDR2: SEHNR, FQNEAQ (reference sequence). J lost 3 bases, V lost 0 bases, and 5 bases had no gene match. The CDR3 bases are TGTGCCAGCAGCTTAGCCCAGGGGGACAACTACGAGCAGTACTTC. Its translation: CASSLAQGDNYEQYF.

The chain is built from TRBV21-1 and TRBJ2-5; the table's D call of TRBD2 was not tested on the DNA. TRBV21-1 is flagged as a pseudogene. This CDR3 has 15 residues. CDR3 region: CASSKEFSIQETQYF. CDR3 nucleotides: TGTGCCAGCAGCAAAGAATTTAGCATTCAAGAGACCCAGTACTTC.

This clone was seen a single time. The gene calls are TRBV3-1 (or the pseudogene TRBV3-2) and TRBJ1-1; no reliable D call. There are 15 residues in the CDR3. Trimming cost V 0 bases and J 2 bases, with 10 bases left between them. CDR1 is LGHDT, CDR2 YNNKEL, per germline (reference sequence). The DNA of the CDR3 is TGTGCCAGCAGCCAAGATACCTTAAGAAACACTGAAGCTTTCTTT. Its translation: CASSQDTLRNTEAFF.

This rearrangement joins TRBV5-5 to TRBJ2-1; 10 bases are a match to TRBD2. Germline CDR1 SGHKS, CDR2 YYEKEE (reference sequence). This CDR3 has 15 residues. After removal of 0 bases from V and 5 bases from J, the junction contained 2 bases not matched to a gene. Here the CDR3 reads CASSLVGLANNEQFF. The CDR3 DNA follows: TGTGCCAGCAGCTTGGTGGGACTAGCGAACAATGAGCAGTTCTTC.

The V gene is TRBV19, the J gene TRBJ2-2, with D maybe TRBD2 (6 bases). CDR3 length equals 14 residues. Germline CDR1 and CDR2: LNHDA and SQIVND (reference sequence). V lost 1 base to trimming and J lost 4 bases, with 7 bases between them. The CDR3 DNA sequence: TGTGCCAGTAGTATAGGGACTACCACCGGGGAGCTGTTTTTT. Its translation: CASSIGTTTGELFF.

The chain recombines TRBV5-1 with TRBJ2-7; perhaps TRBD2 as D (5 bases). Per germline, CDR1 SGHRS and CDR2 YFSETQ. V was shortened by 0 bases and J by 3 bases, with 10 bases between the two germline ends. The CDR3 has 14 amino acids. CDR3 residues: CASSLGTLNYEQYF. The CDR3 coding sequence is TGCGCCAGCAGCTTGGGGACTCTGAACTACGAGCAGTACTTC.

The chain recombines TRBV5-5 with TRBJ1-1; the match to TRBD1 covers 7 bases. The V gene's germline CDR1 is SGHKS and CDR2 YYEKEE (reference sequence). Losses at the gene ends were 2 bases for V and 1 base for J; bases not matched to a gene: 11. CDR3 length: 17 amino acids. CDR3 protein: CASSFETGPRRNTEAFF. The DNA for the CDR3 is TGTGCCAGCAGCTTCGAGACAGGGCCACGAAGGAACACTGAAGCTTTCTTT.

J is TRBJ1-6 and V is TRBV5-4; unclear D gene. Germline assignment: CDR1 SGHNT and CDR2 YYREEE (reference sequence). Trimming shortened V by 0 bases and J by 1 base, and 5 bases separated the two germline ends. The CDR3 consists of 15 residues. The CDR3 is CASSLGGSYNSPLHF. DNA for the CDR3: TGTGCCAGCAGCTTGGGGGGTTCCTATAATTCACCCCTCCACTTT. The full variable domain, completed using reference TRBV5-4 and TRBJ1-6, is ETGVTQSPTHLIKTRGQQVTLRCSSQSGHNTVSWYQQALGQGPQFIFQYYREEENGRGNFPPRFSGLQFPNYSSELNVNALELDDSALYLCASSLGGSYNSPLHFGNGTRLTVT.

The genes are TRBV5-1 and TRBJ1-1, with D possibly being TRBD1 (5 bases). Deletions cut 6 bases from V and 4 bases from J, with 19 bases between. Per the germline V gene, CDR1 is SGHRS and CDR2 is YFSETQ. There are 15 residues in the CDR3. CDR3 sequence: CASNRDSSKITEAFF. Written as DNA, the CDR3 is TGCGCCAGCAATCGAGACAGCTCGAAGATCACTGAAGCTTTCTTT.

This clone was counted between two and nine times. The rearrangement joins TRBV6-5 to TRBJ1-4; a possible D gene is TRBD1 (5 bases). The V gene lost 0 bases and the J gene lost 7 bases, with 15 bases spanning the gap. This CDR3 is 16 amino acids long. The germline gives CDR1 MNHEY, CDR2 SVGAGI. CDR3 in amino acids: CASSYSSPGRSEKLFF. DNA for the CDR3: TGTGCCAGCAGTTACTCGAGTCCAGGGCGATCTGAAAAACTGTTTTTT.

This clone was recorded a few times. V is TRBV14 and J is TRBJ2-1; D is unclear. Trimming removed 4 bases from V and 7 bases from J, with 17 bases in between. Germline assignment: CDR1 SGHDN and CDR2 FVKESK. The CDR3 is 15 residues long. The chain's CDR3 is CASSLRELLRNEQFF. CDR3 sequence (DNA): TGTGCCAGCAGCCTTAGGGAACTTTTGAGGAATGAGCAGTTCTTC.

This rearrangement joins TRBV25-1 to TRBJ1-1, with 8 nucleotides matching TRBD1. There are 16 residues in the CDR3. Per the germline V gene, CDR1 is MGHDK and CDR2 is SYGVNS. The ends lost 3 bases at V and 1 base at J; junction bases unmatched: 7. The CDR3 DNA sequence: TGTGCCAGCAGTGATCGTGCCGGGACAGGGAACACTGAAGCTTTCTTT. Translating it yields CASSDRAGTGNTEAFF.

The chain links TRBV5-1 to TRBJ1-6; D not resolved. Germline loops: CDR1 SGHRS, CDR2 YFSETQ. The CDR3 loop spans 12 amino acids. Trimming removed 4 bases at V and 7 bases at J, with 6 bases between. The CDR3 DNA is TGCGCCAGCAGCACCGAGAATTCACCCCTCCACTTT. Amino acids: CASSTENSPLHF.

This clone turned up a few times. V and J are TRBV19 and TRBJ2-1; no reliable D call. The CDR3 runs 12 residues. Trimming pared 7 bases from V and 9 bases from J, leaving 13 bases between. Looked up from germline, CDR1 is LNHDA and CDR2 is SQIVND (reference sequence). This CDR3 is CASTAGVGEQFF. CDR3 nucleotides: TGTGCCAGTACGGCTGGGGTGGGTGAGCAGTTCTTC.

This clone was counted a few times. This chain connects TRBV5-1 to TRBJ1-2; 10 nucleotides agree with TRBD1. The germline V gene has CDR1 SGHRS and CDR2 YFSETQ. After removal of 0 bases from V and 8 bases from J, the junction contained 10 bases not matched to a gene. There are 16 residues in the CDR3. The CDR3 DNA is TGCGCCAGCAGCTTGGAGGGACAGGGGACACCCCGGGGCTACACCTTC. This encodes CASSLEGQGTPRGYTF.

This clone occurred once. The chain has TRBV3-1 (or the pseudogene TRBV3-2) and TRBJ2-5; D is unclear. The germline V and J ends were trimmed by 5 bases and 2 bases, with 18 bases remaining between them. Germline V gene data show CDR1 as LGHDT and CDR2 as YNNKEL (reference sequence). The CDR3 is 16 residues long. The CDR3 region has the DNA TGTGCCAGCAGCGGAACCCTCCGGAACTTTCAAGAGACCCAGTACTTC. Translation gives CASSGTLRNFQETQYF.

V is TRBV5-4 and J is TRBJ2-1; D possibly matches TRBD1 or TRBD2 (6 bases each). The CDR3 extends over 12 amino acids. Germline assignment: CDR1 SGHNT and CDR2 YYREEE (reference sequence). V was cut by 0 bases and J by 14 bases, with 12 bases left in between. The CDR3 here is CASSLDRGRKFF. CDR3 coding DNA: TGTGCCAGCAGCTTGGATCGGGGGCGAAAGTTCTTC.

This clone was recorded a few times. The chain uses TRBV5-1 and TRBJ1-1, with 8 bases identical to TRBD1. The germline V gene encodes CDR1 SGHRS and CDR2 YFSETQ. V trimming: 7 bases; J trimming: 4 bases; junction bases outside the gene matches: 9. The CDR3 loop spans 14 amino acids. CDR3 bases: TGCGCCAGCTCGACAGGGGAGGGTGGCACTGAAGCTTTCTTT. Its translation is CASSTGEGGTEAFF. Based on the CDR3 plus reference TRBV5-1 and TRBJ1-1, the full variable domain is KAGVTQTPRYLIKTRGQQVTLSCSPISGHRSVSWYQQTPGQGLQFLFEYFSETQRNKGNFPGRFSGRQFSNSRSEMNVSTLELGDSALYLCASSTGEGGTEAFFGQGTRLTVV.

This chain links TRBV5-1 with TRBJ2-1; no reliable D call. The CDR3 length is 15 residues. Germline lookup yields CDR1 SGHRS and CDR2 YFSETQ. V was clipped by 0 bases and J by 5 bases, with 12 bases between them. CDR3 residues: CASSLAVDSNNEQFF. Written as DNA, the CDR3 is TGCGCCAGCAGCTTGGCCGTCGACTCGAACAATGAGCAGTTCTTC.

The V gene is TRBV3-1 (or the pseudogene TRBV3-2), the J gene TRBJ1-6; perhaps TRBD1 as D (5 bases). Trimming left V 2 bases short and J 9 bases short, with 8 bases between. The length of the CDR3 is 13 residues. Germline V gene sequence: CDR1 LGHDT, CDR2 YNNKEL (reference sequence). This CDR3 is CASSQRRGSPLHF. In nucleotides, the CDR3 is TGTGCCAGCAGCCAAAGGAGGGGTTCACCCCTCCACTTT.

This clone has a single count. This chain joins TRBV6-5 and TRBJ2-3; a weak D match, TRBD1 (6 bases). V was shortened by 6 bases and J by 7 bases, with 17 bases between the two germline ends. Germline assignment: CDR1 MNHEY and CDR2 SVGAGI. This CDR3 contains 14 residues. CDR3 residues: CASRGDTRTNTQYF. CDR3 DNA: TGTGCCAGCAGGGGGGACACACGCACGAATACGCAGTATTTT.

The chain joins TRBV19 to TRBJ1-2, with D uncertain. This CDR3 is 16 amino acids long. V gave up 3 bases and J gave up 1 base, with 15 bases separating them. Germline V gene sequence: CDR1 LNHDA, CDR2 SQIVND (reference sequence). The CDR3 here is CASSMARPRINYGYTF. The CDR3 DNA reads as TGTGCCAGTAGTATGGCCAGACCGAGAATTAACTATGGCTACACCTTC.